What follows is one T cell receptor (beta chain) and its context. One end of the junction is discordant with germline, which a read error may explain. As processed by the authors: Reference gene primer amplification yielded estimated nucleated cell counts. Generated by immunoSEQ multiplex PCR, the TCRdb table keeps only in-frame clones and is missing some. Clonal size and the V and J genes are those of that table, whereas D and trimming came from the DNA. The repertoire consists of about 75,000 clones, with 70% to 90% occurring once and the leading ten covering roughly 19%. This entry comes from a study of blood T cell repertoires in COVID-19. Across the whole study: Acute-phase and convalescent COVID-19 samples originated in the United States, Italy and Spain. From T cells, B-cell-depleted T cells, or PBMCs came the material, which was cDNA or gDNA.

CDR1 is SGHNT and CDR2 is YYREEE in the germline V gene (reference sequence). This CDR3 region has 15 residues. This receptor was obtained from a human donor in a cohort sampled during active COVID-19. This chain connects TRBV5-4 to TRBJ2-5, with a possible D match to TRBD2 (6 bases). Sequenced sample: peripheral blood. CDR3 loop: CASSGEVLGRAALNF. The CDR3 bases are TGTGCCAGCAGCGGGGAGGTCTTGGGTAGGGCGGCCCTGAACTTC.